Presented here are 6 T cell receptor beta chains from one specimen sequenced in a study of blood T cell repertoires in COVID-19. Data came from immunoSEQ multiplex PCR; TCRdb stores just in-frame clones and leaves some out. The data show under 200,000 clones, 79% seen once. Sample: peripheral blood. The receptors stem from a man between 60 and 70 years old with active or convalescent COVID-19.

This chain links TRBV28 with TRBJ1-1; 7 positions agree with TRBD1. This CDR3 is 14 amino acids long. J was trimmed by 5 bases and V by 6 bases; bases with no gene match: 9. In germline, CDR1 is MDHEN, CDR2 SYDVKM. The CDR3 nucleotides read TGTGCCAGCAGAAGGGACAGAGTAACGACTGAAGCTTTCTTT. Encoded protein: CASRRDRVTTEAFF.

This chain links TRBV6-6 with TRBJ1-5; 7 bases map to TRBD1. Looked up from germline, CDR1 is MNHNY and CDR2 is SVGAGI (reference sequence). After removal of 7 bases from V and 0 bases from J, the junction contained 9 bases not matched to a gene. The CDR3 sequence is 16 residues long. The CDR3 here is CASMQGGTYSNQPQHF. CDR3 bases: TGTGCCAGCATGCAGGGGGGAACTTATAGCAATCAGCCCCAGCATTTT.

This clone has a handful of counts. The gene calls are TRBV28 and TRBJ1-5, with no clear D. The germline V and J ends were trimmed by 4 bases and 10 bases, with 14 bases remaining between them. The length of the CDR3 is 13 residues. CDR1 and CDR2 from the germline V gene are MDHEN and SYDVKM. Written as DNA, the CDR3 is TGTGCCAGCAGTTCATTGACTGGCCTTCCCCAGCATTTT. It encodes CASSSLTGLPQHF.

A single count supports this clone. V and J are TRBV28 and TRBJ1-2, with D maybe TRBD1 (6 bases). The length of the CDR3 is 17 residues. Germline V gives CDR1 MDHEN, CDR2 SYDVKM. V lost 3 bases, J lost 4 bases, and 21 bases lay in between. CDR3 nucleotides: TGTGCCAGCAGTTTGCGATTTTTTCGCAGGGGTGGCTATGGCTACACCTTC. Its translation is CASSLRFFRRGGYGYTF.

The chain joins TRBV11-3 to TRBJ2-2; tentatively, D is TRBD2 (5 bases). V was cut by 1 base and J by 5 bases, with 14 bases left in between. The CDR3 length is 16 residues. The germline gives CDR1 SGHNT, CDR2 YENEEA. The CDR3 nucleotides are TGTGCCAGCAGCTTAGTCCTAGCCGAGGGTACCGGGGAGCTGTTTTTT. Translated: CASSLVLAEGTGELFF.

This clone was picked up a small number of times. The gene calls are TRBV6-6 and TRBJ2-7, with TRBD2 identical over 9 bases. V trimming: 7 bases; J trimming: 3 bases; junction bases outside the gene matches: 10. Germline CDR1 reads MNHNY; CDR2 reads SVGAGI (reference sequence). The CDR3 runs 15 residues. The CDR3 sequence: CASIRLTSGSYEQYF. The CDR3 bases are TGTGCCAGCATAAGGCTGACTAGCGGAAGCTACGAGCAGTACTTC.